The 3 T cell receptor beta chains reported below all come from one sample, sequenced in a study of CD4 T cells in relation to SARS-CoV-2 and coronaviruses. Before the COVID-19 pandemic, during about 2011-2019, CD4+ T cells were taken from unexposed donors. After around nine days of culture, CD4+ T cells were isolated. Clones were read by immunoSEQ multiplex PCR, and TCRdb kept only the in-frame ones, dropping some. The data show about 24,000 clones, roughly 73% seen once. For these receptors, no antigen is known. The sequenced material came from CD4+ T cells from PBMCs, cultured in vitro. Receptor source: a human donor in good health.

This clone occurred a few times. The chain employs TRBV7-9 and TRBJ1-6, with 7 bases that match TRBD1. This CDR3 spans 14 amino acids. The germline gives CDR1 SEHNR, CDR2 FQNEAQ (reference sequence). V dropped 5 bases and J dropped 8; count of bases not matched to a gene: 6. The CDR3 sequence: CASSHRQGDSPLHF. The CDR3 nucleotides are TGTGCCAGCAGCCACCGACAGGGCGATTCACCCCTCCACTTT.

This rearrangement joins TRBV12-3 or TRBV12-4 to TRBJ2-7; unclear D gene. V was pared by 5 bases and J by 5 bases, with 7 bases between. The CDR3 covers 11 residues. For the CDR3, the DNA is TGTGCCAGCAGTACGGTGGACGAGCAGTACTTC. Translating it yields CASSTVDEQYF.

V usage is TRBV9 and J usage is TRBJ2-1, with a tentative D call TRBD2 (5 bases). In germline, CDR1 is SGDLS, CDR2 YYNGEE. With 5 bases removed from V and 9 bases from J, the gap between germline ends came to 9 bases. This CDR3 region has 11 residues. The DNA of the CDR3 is TGTGCCAGCAGTGATGGGAGTGAGCAGTTCTTC. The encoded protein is CASSDGSEQFF.